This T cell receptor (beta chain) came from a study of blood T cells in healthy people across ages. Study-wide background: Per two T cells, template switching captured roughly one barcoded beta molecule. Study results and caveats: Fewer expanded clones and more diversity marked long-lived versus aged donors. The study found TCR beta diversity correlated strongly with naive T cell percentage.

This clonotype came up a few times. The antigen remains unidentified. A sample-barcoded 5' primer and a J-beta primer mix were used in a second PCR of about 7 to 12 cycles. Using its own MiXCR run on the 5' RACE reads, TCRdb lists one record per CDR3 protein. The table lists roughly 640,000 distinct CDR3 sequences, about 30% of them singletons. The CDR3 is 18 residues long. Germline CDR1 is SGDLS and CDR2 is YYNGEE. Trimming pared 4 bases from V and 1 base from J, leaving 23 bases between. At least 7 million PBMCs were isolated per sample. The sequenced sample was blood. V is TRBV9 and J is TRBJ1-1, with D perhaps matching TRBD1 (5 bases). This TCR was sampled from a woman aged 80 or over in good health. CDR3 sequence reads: CASSPGDRPQLGNTEAFF. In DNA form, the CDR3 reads TGTGCCAGCAGCCCCGGGGACCGACCCCAGTTAGGGAACACTGAAGCTTTCTTT.